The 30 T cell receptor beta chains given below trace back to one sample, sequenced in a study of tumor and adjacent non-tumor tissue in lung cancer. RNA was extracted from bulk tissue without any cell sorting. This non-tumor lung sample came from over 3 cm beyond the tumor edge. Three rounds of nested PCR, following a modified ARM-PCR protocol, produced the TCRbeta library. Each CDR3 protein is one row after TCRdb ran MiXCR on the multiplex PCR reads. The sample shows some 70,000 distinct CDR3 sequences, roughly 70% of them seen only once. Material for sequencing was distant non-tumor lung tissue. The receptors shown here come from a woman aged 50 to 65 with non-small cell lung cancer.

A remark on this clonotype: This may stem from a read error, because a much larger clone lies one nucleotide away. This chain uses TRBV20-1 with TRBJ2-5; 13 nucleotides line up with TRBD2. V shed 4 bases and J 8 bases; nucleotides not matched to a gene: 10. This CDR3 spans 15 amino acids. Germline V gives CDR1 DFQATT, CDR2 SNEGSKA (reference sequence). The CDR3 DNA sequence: TGCAGTGCTACAGGACTAGCGGGAGTTGGTGATACCCAGTACTTC. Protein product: CSATGLAGVGDTQYF.

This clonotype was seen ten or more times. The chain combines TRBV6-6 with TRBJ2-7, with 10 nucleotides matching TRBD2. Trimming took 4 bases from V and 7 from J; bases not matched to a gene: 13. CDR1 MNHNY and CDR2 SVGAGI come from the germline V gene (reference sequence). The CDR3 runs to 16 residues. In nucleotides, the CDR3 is TGTGCCAGCAGTTCACTAAACGAGCGGGAGGGCCATGAGCAGTACTTC. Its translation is CASSSLNEREGHEQYF.

The CDR3 loop reads CTGSSTAQETQYF. CDR3 bases: TGTACCGGCAGTTCCACAGCGCAAGAGACCCAGTACTTC. The chain combines TRBV12-3 or TRBV12-4 with TRBJ2-5; D is unclear. This CDR3 region has 13 residues.

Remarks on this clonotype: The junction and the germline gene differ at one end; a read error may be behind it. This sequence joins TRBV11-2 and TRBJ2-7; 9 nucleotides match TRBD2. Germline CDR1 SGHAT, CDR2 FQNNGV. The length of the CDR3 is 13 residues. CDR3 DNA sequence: TGTGTCAGCAGCTTAGGACTAGCGAACGAGCACTACTTC. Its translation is CVSSLGLANEHYF.

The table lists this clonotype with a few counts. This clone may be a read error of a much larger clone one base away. CDR3 DNA: TGTACCAGCAGCTCGAGGAGGGACACAAGCACAGATACGCAGTATTTT. This gives the protein CTSSSRRDTSTDTQYF. This rearrangement joins TRBV5-5 to TRBJ2-3, with D possibly being TRBD1 or TRBD2 (6 bases each). Germline CDR1 SGHKS, CDR2 YYEKEE (reference sequence). This CDR3 spans 16 amino acids. Full variable domain (outside the CDR3, taken from reference TRBV5-5 and TRBJ2-3): DAGVTQSPTHLIKTRGQQVTLRCSPISGHKSVSWYQQVLGQGPQFIFQYYEKEERGRGNFPDRFSARQFPNYSSELNVNALLLGDSALYLCTSSSRRDTSTDTQYFGPGTRLTVL.

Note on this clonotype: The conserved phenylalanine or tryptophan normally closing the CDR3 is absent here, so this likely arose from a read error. CDR3 nucleotides: TGTGCCAGCTGCTCTAATCCGGGAACGAATGAGCAGTTCCTC. Its protein is CASCSNPGTNEQFL. V usage is TRBV11-2 and J usage is TRBJ2-1, with D tentatively TRBD2 (5 bases). Trimming took off 8 bases at V and 7 bases at J, with 18 bases between the two ends. Germline CDR1 and CDR2: SGHAT and FQNNGV. There are 14 residues in the CDR3.

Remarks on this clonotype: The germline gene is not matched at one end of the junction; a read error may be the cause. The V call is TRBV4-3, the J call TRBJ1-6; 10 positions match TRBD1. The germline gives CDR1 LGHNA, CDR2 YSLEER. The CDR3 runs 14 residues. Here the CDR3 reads CASSQGDRGSSLHF. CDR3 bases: TGCGCCAGTAGCCAAGGGGACAGGGGTTCATCCCTCCACTTT.

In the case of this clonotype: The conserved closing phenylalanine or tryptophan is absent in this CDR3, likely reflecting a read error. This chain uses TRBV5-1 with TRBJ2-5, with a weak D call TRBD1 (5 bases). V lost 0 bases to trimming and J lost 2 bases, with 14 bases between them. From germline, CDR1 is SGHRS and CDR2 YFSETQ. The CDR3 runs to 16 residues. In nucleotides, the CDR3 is TGCGCCAGCAGCTTGGCGTTCGCAGGGAAGCAAGAGACCCAGTACTTA. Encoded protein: CASSLAFAGKQETQYL.

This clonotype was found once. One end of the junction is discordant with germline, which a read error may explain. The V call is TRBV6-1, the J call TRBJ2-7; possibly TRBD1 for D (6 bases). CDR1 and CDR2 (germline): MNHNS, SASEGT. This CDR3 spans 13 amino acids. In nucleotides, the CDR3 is TGTGCCAGCAGGACAGGATCTGCCTACGCGCAGTACTTC. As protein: CASRTGSAYAQYF.

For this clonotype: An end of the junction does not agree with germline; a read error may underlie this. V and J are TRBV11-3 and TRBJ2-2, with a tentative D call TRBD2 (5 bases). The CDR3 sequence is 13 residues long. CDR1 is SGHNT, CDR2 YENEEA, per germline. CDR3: CASRLHDAGELSF. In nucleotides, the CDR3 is TGTGCCAGCAGGTTGCACGACGCCGGGGAGCTGTCTTTT.

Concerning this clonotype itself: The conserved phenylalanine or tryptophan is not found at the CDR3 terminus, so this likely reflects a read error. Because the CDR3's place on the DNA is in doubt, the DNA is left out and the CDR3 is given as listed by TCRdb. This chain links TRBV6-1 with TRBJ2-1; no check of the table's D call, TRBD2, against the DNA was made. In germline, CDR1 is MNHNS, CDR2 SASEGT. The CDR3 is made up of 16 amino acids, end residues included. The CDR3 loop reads CASSEEGGTSYNEQFL.

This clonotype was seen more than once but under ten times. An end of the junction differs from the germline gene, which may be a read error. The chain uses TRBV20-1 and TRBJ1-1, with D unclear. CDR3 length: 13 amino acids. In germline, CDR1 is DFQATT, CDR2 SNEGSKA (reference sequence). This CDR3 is CSAREGSRTEAFF. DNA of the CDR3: TGCAGTGCTAGAGAAGGGTCACGGACTGAGGCTTTCTTT.

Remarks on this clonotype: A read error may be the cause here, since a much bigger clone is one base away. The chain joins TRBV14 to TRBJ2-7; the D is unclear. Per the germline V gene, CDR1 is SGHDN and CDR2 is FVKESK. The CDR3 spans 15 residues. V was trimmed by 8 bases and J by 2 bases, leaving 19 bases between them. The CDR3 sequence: CASGPEGWGTYEQYF. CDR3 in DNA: TGTGCCAGCGGCCCAGAAGGGTGGGGAACCTACGAGCAGTACTTC.

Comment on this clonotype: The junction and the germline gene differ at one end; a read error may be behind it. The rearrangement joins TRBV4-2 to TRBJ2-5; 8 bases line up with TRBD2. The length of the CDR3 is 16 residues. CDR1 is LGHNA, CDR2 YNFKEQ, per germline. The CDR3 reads CASSQAMGLDYVTRYF. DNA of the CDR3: TGTGCCAGCAGCCAAGCCATGGGACTAGACTACGTGACCCGGTACTTC.

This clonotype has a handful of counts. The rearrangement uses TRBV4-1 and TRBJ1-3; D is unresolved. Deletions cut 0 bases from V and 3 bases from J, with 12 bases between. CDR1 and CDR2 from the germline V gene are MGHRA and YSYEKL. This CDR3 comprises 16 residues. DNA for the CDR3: TGCGCCAGCAGCCAAGAGTTGCGTAGCTTTGGAAACACCATATATTTT. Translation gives CASSQELRSFGNTIYF.

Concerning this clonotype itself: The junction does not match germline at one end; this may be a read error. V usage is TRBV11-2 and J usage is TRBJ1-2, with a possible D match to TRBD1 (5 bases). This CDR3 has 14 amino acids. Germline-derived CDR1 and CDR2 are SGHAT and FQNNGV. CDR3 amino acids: CAGSLGAVNYCYTF. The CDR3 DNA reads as TGTGCCGGCAGCTTAGGGGCGGTAAACTATTGCTACACCTTC.

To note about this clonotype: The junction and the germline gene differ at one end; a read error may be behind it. The CDR3 sequence is CASNHTDTHYF. CDR3 DNA: TGTGCCAGCAACCATACAGATACGCATTATTTT. The J gene is TRBJ2-3, the V gene TRBV11-2, with D hard to call. Germline V gene lookup returns CDR1 SGHAT and CDR2 FQNNGV. The CDR3 sequence is 11 residues long.

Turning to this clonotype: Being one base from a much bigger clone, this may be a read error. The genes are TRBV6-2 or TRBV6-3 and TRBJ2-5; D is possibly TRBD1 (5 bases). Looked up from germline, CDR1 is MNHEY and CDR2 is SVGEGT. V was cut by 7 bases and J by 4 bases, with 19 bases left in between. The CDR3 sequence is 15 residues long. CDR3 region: CASTAPVGRVETQYF. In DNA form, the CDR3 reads TGTGCCAGCACCGCCCCCGTGGGCAGGGTAGAGACCCAGTACTTC.

As DNA, the CDR3 is TGCAGTGCTAGTCGGCCGAGTCACCCCGGTGACTACACCTTC. Translation gives CSASRPSHPGDYTF. The rearrangement links TRBV20-1 to TRBJ1-2; D is undetermined. The V end was cut by 3 bases, the J end by 10 bases, with 21 bases between. CDR1 is DFQATT and CDR2 is SNEGSKA in the germline V gene (reference sequence). This CDR3 region has 14 residues.

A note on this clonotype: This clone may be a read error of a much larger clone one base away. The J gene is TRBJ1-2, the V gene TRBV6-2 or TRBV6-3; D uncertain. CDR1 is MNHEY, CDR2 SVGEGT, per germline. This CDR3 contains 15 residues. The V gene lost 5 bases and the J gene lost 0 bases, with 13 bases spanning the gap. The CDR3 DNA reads TGTGCCAGCAGTCGGTCCAGACGTTCTAACTATGGCTACACCTTC. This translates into CASSRSRRSNYGYTF.

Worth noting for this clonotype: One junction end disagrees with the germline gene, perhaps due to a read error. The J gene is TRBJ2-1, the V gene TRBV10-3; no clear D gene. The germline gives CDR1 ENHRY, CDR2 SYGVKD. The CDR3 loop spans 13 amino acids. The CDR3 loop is CANSGKIYNEQFF. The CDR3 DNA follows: TGTGCCAACAGTGGAAAAATCTACAATGAGCAGTTCTTC.

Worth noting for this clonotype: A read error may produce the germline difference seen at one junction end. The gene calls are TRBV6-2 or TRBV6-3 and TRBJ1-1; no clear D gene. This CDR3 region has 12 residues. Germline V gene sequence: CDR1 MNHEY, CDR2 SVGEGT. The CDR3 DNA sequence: TGTGCCAGCACTACGGGTAACACTGAAACTTTCTTT. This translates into CASTTGNTETFF.

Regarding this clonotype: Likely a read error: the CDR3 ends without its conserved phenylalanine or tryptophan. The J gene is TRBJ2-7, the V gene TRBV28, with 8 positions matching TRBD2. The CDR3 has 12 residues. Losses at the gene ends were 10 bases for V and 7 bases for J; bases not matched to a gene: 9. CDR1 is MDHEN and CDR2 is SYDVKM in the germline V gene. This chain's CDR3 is CATTRGVYEQYL. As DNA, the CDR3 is TGTGCCACCACGCGGGGGGTATATGAGCAGTACTTA.

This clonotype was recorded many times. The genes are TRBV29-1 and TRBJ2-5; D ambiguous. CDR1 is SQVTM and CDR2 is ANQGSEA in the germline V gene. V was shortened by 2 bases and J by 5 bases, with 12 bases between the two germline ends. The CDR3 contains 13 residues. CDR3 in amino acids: CSVESLLRETQYF. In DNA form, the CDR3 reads TGCAGCGTTGAAAGCCTGCTCCGGGAGACCCAGTACTTC.

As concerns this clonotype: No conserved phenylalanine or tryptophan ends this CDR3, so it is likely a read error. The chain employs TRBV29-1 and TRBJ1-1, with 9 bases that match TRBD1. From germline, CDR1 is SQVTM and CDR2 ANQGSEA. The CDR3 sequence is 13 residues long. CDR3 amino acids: CSVPGTGNTEAFY. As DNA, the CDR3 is TGCAGCGTGCCCGGGACAGGGAACACCGAAGCTTTCTAT.

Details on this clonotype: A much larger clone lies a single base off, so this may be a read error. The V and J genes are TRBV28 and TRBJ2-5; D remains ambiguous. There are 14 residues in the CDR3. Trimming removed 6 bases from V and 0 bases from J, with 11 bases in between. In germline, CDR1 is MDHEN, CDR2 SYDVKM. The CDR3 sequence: CASSHSMNQETQYF. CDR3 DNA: TGTGCCAGCAGCCACAGTATGAACCAAGAGACCCAGTACTTC.

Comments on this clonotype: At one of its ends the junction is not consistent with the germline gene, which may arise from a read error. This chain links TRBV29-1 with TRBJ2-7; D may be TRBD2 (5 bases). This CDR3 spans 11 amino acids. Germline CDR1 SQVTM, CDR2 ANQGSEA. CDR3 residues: CSGGSYYEQHF. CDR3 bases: TGCAGCGGAGGGTCCTACTACGAGCAGCACTTC.

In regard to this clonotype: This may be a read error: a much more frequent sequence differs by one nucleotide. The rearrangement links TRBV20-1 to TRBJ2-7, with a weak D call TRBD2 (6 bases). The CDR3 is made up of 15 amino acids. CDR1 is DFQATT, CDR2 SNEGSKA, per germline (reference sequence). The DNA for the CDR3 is TGCAGTGCTAGAGATCTCCTAGCGCCTTCCTACGAGCACTACTTC. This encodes CSARDLLAPSYEHYF.

In DNA form, the CDR3 reads TGCAGCGTTGATTGTCCCCACGGATCCCACAATGAGCAGTTCTTC. It translates to CSVDCPHGSHNEQFF. J is TRBJ2-1 and V is TRBV29-1; D gene unclear. The CDR3 covers 15 residues. Germline V gives CDR1 SQVTM, CDR2 ANQGSEA. Trimming took off 3 bases at V and 5 bases at J, with 17 bases between the two ends.

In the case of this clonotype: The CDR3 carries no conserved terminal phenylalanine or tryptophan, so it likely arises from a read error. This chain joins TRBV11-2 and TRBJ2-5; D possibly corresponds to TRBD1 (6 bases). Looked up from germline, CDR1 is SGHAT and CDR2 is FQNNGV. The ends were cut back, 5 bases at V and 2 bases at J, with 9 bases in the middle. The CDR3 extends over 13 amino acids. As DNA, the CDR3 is TGTGCCAGCAGCGACGGGACACAAGAGACCCAGTACTCC. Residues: CASSDGTQETQYS.